A selection of T cell receptor beta chains follows, all from one sample in a study of control samples from healthy donors and cancer patients. Clones were read by immunoSEQ multiplex PCR, and TCRdb kept only the in-frame ones, dropping some. The data show roughly 48,000 clones, 85% to 95% seen once. Source material: PBMCs. The receptor set was obtained from a woman between 35 and 50 years old with head and neck cancer. CDR3s include the opening cysteine and the closing phenylalanine or tryptophan. A D gene is named only where the DNA matches it firmly. Clone size is shown for a subset of rows, as once, few, many or a class of expanded clone.

d_gene: NA; abundance: NA; j_gene: TRBJ1-5; v_gene: TRBV19; CDR3nt: TGTGCCACCAAGGGAGTGGGCAATCAGCCCCAGCATTTT; CDR3aa: CATKGVGNQPQHF
d_gene: NA; abundance: NA; j_gene: TRBJ1-5; v_gene: TRBV28; CDR3nt: TGTGCCAGCAGTTTATCCCGAGGCAATCAGCCCCAGCATTTT; CDR3aa: CASSLSRGNQPQHF
d_gene: NA; abundance: NA; j_gene: TRBJ1-2; v_gene: TRBV2; CDR3nt: TGTGCCAGCAAAGGACGGACTTACTATGGCTACACCTTC; CDR3aa: CASKGRTYYGYTF
d_gene: NA; abundance: NA; j_gene: TRBJ2-3; v_gene: TRBV12-3/TRBV12-4; CDR3nt: TGTGCCAGCAGCCCGACTAGCACAGATACGCAGTATTTT; CDR3aa: CASSPTSTDTQYF
d_gene: NA; abundance: NA; j_gene: TRBJ1-5; v_gene: TRBV6-6; CDR3nt: TGTGCCAGCAGCGAGAGAGGGGCTAGCAATCAGCCCCAGCATTTT; CDR3aa: CASSERGASNQPQHF
d_gene: NA; abundance: NA; j_gene: TRBJ2-5; v_gene: TRBV5-1; CDR3nt: TGCGCCAGCAGCCAGACAGCCCAAGAGACCCAGTACTTC; CDR3aa: CASSQTAQETQYF
d_gene: TRBD1; abundance: once; j_gene: TRBJ2-7; v_gene: TRBV28; CDR3nt: TGTGCCAGCAGTGGAACCGGGACAGGGATACACGAGCAGTACTTC; CDR3aa: CASSGTGTGIHEQYF
d_gene: NA; abundance: once; j_gene: TRBJ2-6; v_gene: TRBV28; CDR3nt: TGTGCCAGCAGGGAGGGGGCGCAGGCTGGGGCCAACGTCCTGACTTTC; CDR3aa: CASREGAQAGANVLTF
d_gene: NA; abundance: NA; j_gene: TRBJ2-3; v_gene: TRBV11-2; CDR3nt: TGTGCCAGCAGCTTAGTAGGGTGGGGGACAGATACGCAGTATTTT; CDR3aa: CASSLVGWGTDTQYF
d_gene: NA; abundance: NA; j_gene: TRBJ2-5; v_gene: TRBV25-1; CDR3nt: TGTGCCAGCAGTGATACGGGGCGGGGTTTTAGCCAAGAGATCCAGTACTTC; CDR3aa: CASSDTGRGFSQEIQYF
d_gene: NA; abundance: NA; j_gene: TRBJ1-2; v_gene: TRBV5-6; CDR3nt: TGTGCCAGCAGCTTGCTGATGGCAGGGCATGGCTACACCTTC; CDR3aa: CASSLLMAGHGYTF
d_gene: NA; abundance: NA; j_gene: TRBJ2-2; v_gene: TRBV19; CDR3nt: TGTGCCAGTAGTATCTCTACGGGGGCAAGCGGGGAGCTGTTTTTT; CDR3aa: CASSISTGASGELFF
d_gene: NA; abundance: NA; j_gene: TRBJ1-5; v_gene: TRBV19; CDR3nt: TGTGCCAGTAGTATGCGGGTTAGGCAGCCCCAGCATTTT; CDR3aa: CASSMRVRQPQHF
d_gene: NA; abundance: NA; j_gene: TRBJ1-1; v_gene: TRBV14; CDR3nt: TGTGCCAGCAGCCACCTCGACAGGCCGAACACTGAAGCTTTCTTT; CDR3aa: CASSHLDRPNTEAFF
d_gene: NA; abundance: once; j_gene: TRBJ1-4; v_gene: TRBV14; CDR3nt: TGTGCCAGCAGCCAAAAGAGGACAACTAATGAAAAACTGTTTTTT; CDR3aa: CASSQKRTTNEKLFF
d_gene: NA; abundance: NA; j_gene: TRBJ1-1; v_gene: TRBV6-5; CDR3nt: TGTGCCAGCAGTTACAGGGACACCGGTACTGAAGCTTTCTTT; CDR3aa: CASSYRDTGTEAFF
d_gene: TRBD1; abundance: once; j_gene: TRBJ1-1; v_gene: TRBV30; CDR3nt: TGTGCCTGGAGGAGGGGGCCGAACACTGAAGCTTTCTTT; CDR3aa: CAWRRGPNTEAFF
d_gene: NA; abundance: NA; j_gene: TRBJ1-5; v_gene: TRBV24-1; CDR3nt: TGTGCCACCAGTGGATCGGGGGAAGGACAGCCCCAGCATTTT; CDR3aa: CATSGSGEGQPQHF
d_gene: TRBD2; abundance: few; j_gene: TRBJ2-1; v_gene: TRBV6-2/TRBV6-3; CDR3nt: TGTGCCAGCAGTTTAGCGGGGCTTTACAATGAGCAGTTCTTC; CDR3aa: CASSLAGLYNEQFF
d_gene: TRBD1; abundance: NA; j_gene: TRBJ1-2; v_gene: TRBV7-9; CDR3nt: TGTGCCAGCAGCTTATTGGGACAGGGGGCACGTAGATCCTTC; CDR3aa: CASSLLGQGARRSF
d_gene: TRBD1; abundance: NA; j_gene: TRBJ2-1; v_gene: TRBV3-1/TRBV3-2; CDR3nt: TGTGCCAGCAGCCAAGGCGAGGGGGCACACAATGAGCAGTTCTTC; CDR3aa: CASSQGEGAHNEQFF
d_gene: NA; abundance: NA; j_gene: TRBJ1-1; v_gene: TRBV5-4; CDR3nt: TGTGCCAGCAGCTTGGCACTGGGAGGGAGCACTGAAGCTTTCTTT; CDR3aa: CASSLALGGSTEAFF
d_gene: NA; abundance: NA; j_gene: TRBJ1-1; v_gene: TRBV27; CDR3nt: TGTGCCAGCAGTTTTGGGAGCGCCAACACTGAAGCTTTCTTT; CDR3aa: CASSFGSANTEAFF
d_gene: NA; abundance: NA; j_gene: TRBJ2-7; v_gene: TRBV5-1; CDR3nt: TGCGCCAGCAGCTTGGGGCCCCTGGGTCCGAGCGCCTACGAGCAGTACTTC; CDR3aa: CASSLGPLGPSAYEQYF
d_gene: TRBD2; abundance: NA; j_gene: TRBJ2-1; v_gene: TRBV9; CDR3nt: TGTGCCAGCAGCTCTACTAGCGGGGGGGCCGCTGAGCAGTTCTTC; CDR3aa: CASSSTSGGAAEQFF
d_gene: NA; abundance: NA; j_gene: TRBJ2-3; v_gene: TRBV28; CDR3nt: TGTGCCAGCAGCAAAGCGGTTCCAGATACGCAGTATTTT; CDR3aa: CASSKAVPDTQYF
d_gene: NA; abundance: NA; j_gene: TRBJ1-1; v_gene: TRBV27; CDR3nt: TGTGCCAGCAGTTTAGGTCGCAGCACTGAAGCTTTCTTT; CDR3aa: CASSLGRSTEAFF
d_gene: NA; abundance: once; j_gene: TRBJ1-1; v_gene: TRBV6-4; CDR3nt: TGTGCCAGCAGTGACTCGAGTGGCGGCAACACTGAAGCTTTCTTT; CDR3aa: CASSDSSGGNTEAFF
d_gene: NA; abundance: NA; j_gene: TRBJ2-3; v_gene: TRBV7-3; CDR3nt: TGTGCCAGCAGCTTAAGGACTACCACAGATACGCAGTATTTT; CDR3aa: CASSLRTTTDTQYF
d_gene: TRBD2; abundance: once; j_gene: TRBJ2-7; v_gene: TRBV18; CDR3nt: TGTGCCAGCTCACCGTCGACTAGCGCCATCTCCTACGAGCAGTACTTC; CDR3aa: CASSPSTSAISYEQYF
d_gene: NA; abundance: NA; j_gene: TRBJ2-7; v_gene: TRBV19; CDR3nt: TGTGCCAGTAGTATGCACACCTCCTACGAGCAGTACTTC; CDR3aa: CASSMHTSYEQYF
d_gene: NA; abundance: once; j_gene: TRBJ2-7; v_gene: TRBV4-2; CDR3nt: TGTGCCAGCAGCCAAGGTACAGGGTTACCCCCCTACGAGCAGTACTTC; CDR3aa: CASSQGTGLPPYEQYF
d_gene: NA; abundance: NA; j_gene: TRBJ1-2; v_gene: TRBV3-1/TRBV3-2; CDR3nt: TGTGCCAGCAGCAGGAACGGCATTTCGTTCTATGGCTACACCTTC; CDR3aa: CASSRNGISFYGYTF
d_gene: NA; abundance: NA; j_gene: TRBJ2-7; v_gene: TRBV5-1; CDR3nt: TGCGCCAGCAGCCCGGACGGCTACTACGAGCAGTACTTC; CDR3aa: CASSPDGYYEQYF